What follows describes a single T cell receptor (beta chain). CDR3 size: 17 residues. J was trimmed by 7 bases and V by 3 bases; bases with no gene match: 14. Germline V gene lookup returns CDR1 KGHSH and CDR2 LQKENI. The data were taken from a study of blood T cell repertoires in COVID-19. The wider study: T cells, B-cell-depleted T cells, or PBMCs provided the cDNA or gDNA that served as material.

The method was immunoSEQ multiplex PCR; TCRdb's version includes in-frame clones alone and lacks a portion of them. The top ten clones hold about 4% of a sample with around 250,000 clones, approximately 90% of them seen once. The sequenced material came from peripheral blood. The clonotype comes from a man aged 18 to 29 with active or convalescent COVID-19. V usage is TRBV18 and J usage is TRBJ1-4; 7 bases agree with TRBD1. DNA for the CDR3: TGTGCCAGCTCACCCCTCACTAAAGGGGGCGCTGGTGAAAAACTGTTTTTT. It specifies CASSPLTKGGAGEKLFF.